These 20 T cell receptor beta chains were sequenced from one sample in a study of CD8 T cells in Susac syndrome. Reverse transcription of about 0.5 to 1 ug RNA used random hexamers. TCRdb re-called the immunoSEQ multiplex PCR reads with MiXCR, one entry per CDR3 protein. The sample consists of around 200,000 distinct CDR3 sequences, roughly 94% of them appearing once. Sequencing was done on a sample of CD4+ T cells from PBMCs. The receptor set was obtained from a human donor with Susac syndrome.

This clonotype came up once. This chain joins TRBV20-1 and TRBJ2-7, with TRBD2 matching 10 bases. V shed 4 bases and J 2 bases; nucleotides not matched to a gene: 8. Germline loops: CDR1 DFQATT, CDR2 SNEGSKA (reference sequence). The CDR3 covers 15 residues. The CDR3 sequence: CSANPGLAEAYEQYF. The CDR3 DNA follows: TGCAGTGCTAACCCCGGACTAGCGGAAGCCTACGAGCAGTACTTC.

The chain combines TRBV5-1 with TRBJ2-7, with D uncertain. Trimming took 4 bases from V and 3 from J, leaving 11 bases between them. The CDR3 runs to 13 residues. Germline-derived CDR1 and CDR2 are SGHRS and YFSETQ. CDR3 amino acids: CASSIGFGYEQYF. CDR3 DNA: TGCGCCAGCAGCATAGGGTTTGGCTACGAGCAGTACTTC.

This chain links TRBV25-1 with TRBJ1-1; 9 bases line up with TRBD1. V shed 5 bases and J 4 bases; nucleotides not matched to a gene: 2. The CDR3 loop spans 13 amino acids. CDR1 and CDR2 (germline): MGHDK, SYGVNS. Written as DNA, the CDR3 is TGTGCCAGCAGTCGACAGGGGGTCACTGAAGCTTTCTTT. Translation: CASSRQGVTEAFF.

This rearrangement joins TRBV3-1 to TRBJ1-6; TRBD1 agrees at 8 bases. After removal of 4 bases from V and 4 bases from J, the junction contained 3 bases not matched to a gene. This CDR3 spans 15 amino acids. Germline V gene lookup returns CDR1 LGHDT and CDR2 YNNKEL (reference sequence). CDR3 sequence: CASSPTGEYNSPLHF. In nucleotides, the CDR3 is TGTGCCAGCAGCCCGACAGGGGAGTATAATTCACCCCTCCACTTT.

V usage is TRBV5-1 and J usage is TRBJ2-3; D is uncertain. Trimming shortened V by 5 bases and J by 4 bases, and 8 bases separated the two germline ends. The germline V gene encodes CDR1 SGHRS and CDR2 YFSETQ. The CDR3 is 12 amino acids. CDR3 DNA sequence: TGCGCCAGCAGGGAATTTCCAGATACGCAGTATTTT. Residues: CASREFPDTQYF.

Written as DNA, the CDR3 is TGTGCCAGCAGTTTACGTTATGAGCAGTTCTTC. Translating it yields CASSLRYEQFF. The rearrangement joins TRBV28 to TRBJ2-1; D is unclear. Per the germline V gene, CDR1 is MDHEN and CDR2 is SYDVKM. The CDR3 spans 11 residues. V lost 2 bases and J 8 bases, leaving 4 bases between the germline ends.

The chain couples TRBV19 to TRBJ2-7; tentatively, D is TRBD1 (5 bases). Between the trimmed V and J ends, which lost 3 bases and 1 base, there was a span of 10 bases. CDR3 length equals 14 residues. Germline CDR1 LNHDA, CDR2 SQIVND (reference sequence). The CDR3 region is CASSIQTGSYEQYF. Written as DNA, the CDR3 is TGTGCCAGTAGTATCCAAACAGGTTCCTACGAGCAGTACTTC.

The V gene is TRBV19, the J gene TRBJ2-3; D call uncertain. The ends were cut back, 4 bases at V and 3 bases at J, with 8 bases in the middle. Germline V lookup: CDR1 LNHDA, CDR2 SQIVND (reference sequence). This CDR3 spans 13 amino acids. The CDR3 is CASSSTWTDTQYF. The DNA of the CDR3 is TGTGCCAGTAGTAGTACCTGGACAGATACGCAGTATTTT.

V and J are TRBV7-9 and TRBJ2-2; 8 bases match TRBD1. V was pared by 10 bases and J by 2 bases, with 12 bases of the junction left unmatched. Germline V lookup: CDR1 SEHNR, CDR2 FQNEAQ (reference sequence). The length of the CDR3 is 16 residues. CDR3 coding DNA: TGTGCCACAGCAGCGACCACAGGGGGAAACACCGGGGAGCTGTTTTTT. Its translation is CATAATTGGNTGELFF.

This clonotype was detected once. The rearrangement links TRBV30 to TRBJ2-7; no clear D. The CDR3 is made up of 12 amino acids. V lost 2 bases, J lost 7 bases, and 12 bases lay in between. CDR1 and CDR2 from the germline V gene are GTSNPN and SVGIG (reference sequence). CDR3 coding DNA: TGTGCCTGGAGTTTACGGTCTGGGGAGCAGTACTTC. This translates into CAWSLRSGEQYF.

The rearrangement links TRBV30 to TRBJ1-5, with a weak D call TRBD1 (5 bases). CDR1 is GTSNPN and CDR2 is SVGIG in the germline V gene (reference sequence). V lost 0 bases and J lost 0, with 9 bases in between. The CDR3 totals 15 residues. CDR3 coding DNA: TGTGCCTGGAGTGTACGAGGGGCTAGCAATCAGCCCCAGCATTTT. This gives the protein CAWSVRGASNQPQHF.

This clonotype came up once. V is TRBV5-1 and J is TRBJ2-5; 8 nucleotides line up with TRBD2. There are 15 residues in the CDR3. Germline lookup yields CDR1 SGHRS and CDR2 YFSETQ. Unmatched junction bases numbered 8, after V lost 4 bases and J lost 3 bases. The CDR3 sequence: CASSTSGRAKETQYF. CDR3 nucleotides: TGCGCCAGCAGCACCTCCGGGAGGGCAAAAGAGACCCAGTACTTC.

V usage is TRBV20-1 and J usage is TRBJ2-1; TRBD2 is a possible D gene (5 bases). Germline V CDR1 and CDR2: DFQATT, SNEGSKA (reference sequence). This CDR3 has 16 amino acids. V was pared by 3 bases and J by 9 bases, with 24 bases between. CDR3: CSARATIDTSFPEQFF. CDR3 DNA sequence: TGCAGTGCTAGGGCCACGATCGACACTAGTTTCCCTGAGCAGTTCTTC.

This sequence joins TRBV6-6 and TRBJ2-1; D might be TRBD1 (6 bases). The CDR3 totals 14 residues. The ends were cut back, 10 bases at V and 4 bases at J, with 17 bases in the middle. CDR1 MNHNY and CDR2 SVGAGI come from the germline V gene (reference sequence). The CDR3 nucleotides are TGTGCCACCACAGGGACCATAATGTACAATGAGCAGTTCTTC. Protein: CATTGTIMYNEQFF.

The chain has TRBV5-1 and TRBJ1-6; perhaps TRBD1 as D (6 bases). The CDR3 totals 15 residues. V was shortened by 1 base and J by 8 bases, with 13 bases between the two germline ends. Germline V gene data show CDR1 as SGHRS and CDR2 as YFSETQ. The CDR3 region has the DNA TGCGCCAGCAGCTTGTCGGTCAGGGGCTATTCACCCCTCCACTTT. It yields the protein CASSLSVRGYSPLHF.

The table lists this clonotype with a count of one. The chain uses TRBV4-2 and TRBJ2-4, with D possibly called TRBD1 or TRBD2 (6 bases each). V shed 5 bases and J shed 0 bases, with 11 bases lying between them. CDR1 is LGHNA and CDR2 is YNFKEQ in the germline V gene. The CDR3 runs to 15 residues. CDR3 sequence (DNA): TGTGCCAGCAGCATTAGGGGGGTAGCCAAAAACATTCAGTACTTC. Encoded protein: CASSIRGVAKNIQYF.

J is TRBJ2-3 and V is TRBV29-1, with D uncertain. This CDR3 spans 14 amino acids. V lost 0 bases, J lost 1 base, and 8 bases lay in between. Germline V CDR1 and CDR2: SQVTM, ANQGSEA. In DNA form, the CDR3 reads TGCAGCGTTGAAGAAGGACGGGGCACAGATACGCAGTATTTT. Protein: CSVEEGRGTDTQYF.

The V call is TRBV9, the J call TRBJ2-7; D is possibly TRBD1 or TRBD2 (5 bases each). CDR1 SGDLS and CDR2 YYNGEE come from the germline V gene. V shed 0 bases and J shed 6 bases, with 13 bases lying between them. The CDR3 runs 14 residues. The CDR3, as DNA: TGTGCCAGCAGCGTAGCCCTTCTAGGGACCGAGCAGTACTTC. This codes for CASSVALLGTEQYF. Variable domain in full (rest from reference TRBV9 and TRBJ2-7): DSGVTQTPKHLITATGQRVTLRCSPRSGDLSVYWYQQSLDQGLQFLIQYYNGEERAKGNILERFSAQQFPDLHSELNLSSLELGDSALYFCASSVALLGTEQYFGPGTRLTVT.

The chain uses TRBV3-1 and TRBJ2-5, with D unclear. This CDR3 is built from 13 residues. CDR1 and CDR2 from the germline V gene are LGHDT and YNNKEL (reference sequence). Trimming pared 4 bases from V and 6 bases from J, leaving 12 bases between. CDR3 protein: CASSPPAVQTQYF. The CDR3 DNA follows: TGTGCCAGCAGCCCCCCGGCGGTACAGACCCAGTACTTC.

The J gene is TRBJ2-3, the V gene TRBV3-1; 10 positions agree with TRBD2. This CDR3 has 16 amino acids. Germline loops: CDR1 LGHDT, CDR2 YNNKEL (reference sequence). J lost 2 bases, V lost 4 bases, and 6 bases had no gene match. Here the CDR3 reads CASSLVAGGHTDTQYF. The CDR3, as DNA: TGTGCCAGCAGCCTCGTAGCGGGGGGACACACAGATACGCAGTATTTT.